The entry below describes one T cell receptor (beta chain). The antigen is undetermined. This sample was taken from a study of Ad26.COV2.S vaccination and SARS-CoV-2 variants. Study-wide points: Recipients of vaccine and of placebo showed similar breadth of their non-spike TCR repertoires.

Treatment described: roughly 18 received Ad26.COV2.S at low or high dose, single or two shots; about five received placebo; per-sample allocation not given. It was on day 63 after the first vaccine or placebo injection that samples were taken. Boston hosted the donor, who was an adult aged 18-55 years. An Ad26 vector carrying the Wuhan-strain SARS-CoV-2 spike served as the vaccine. The length of the CDR3 is 14 residues. V lost 0 bases and J lost 4, with 6 bases in between. Germline lookup yields CDR1 MNHEY and CDR2 SVGEGT. The assay was immunoSEQ multiplex PCR, and TCRdb's table has in-frame clones only and misses some. The sample carries under 300,000 clones, about 83% recorded once.

Sequencing was performed on peripheral blood, taken in a trial of Ad26.COV2.S vaccine versus placebo. This receptor was identified in a person aged 18 to 59 who received the Ad26.COV2.S COVID-19 vaccine or a placebo. The chain couples TRBV6-2 or TRBV6-3 to TRBJ2-2, with D unclear. CDR3 in amino acids: CASSYSPFTGELFF. The DNA for the CDR3 is TGTGCCAGCAGTTACTCGCCATTCACCGGGGAGCTGTTTTTT.